This T cell receptor beta chain was observed in a study of breast tumors, draining lymph nodes, adjacent tissues. Germline CDR1 MRHNA, CDR2 SNTAGT. The V end was cut by 0 bases, the J end by 0 bases, with 10 bases between. CDR3 length: 16 residues. The lymph nodes were axillary draining lymph nodes from breast cancer patients. TCRdb ran MiXCR on the multiplex PCR reads and lists one entry per CDR3 protein. The table records some 83,000 distinct CDR3 sequences, approximately 19% of them present only once. Sequenced sample: axillary lymph node tissue. The chain is built from TRBV6-4 and TRBJ2-3, with no clear D. The receptor comes from a female donor with breast cancer. Some clones in this sample may be carry-over from other donors' samples. The CDR3 region is CASSDSWSRSTDTQYF. The CDR3 nucleotides read TGTGCCAGCAGTGACTCGTGGAGCAGGAGCACAGATACGCAGTATTTT.